This TCR beta chain was profiled in a study of blood T cell repertoires in COVID-19. Study-wide background: There were acute and convalescent COVID-19 samples, and they came from the United States, Italy and Spain. T cells, B-cell-depleted T cells, or PBMCs provided the cDNA or gDNA that served as material.

Source study methods: Amplification with reference gene primers provided the estimates of nucleated cell counts. The protocol was immunoSEQ multiplex PCR, while the TCRdb copy is restricted to in-frame clones and leaves out a portion. V, J and clone size reflect that table, while D and trimming were determined from the DNA. The sample gives 190,000 or so clones, about 85% of which show up once; roughly 9.8% is in the top ten. The sequence was collected from a woman at least 80 years old with acute or convalescent COVID-19. Sequenced sample: peripheral blood.

In nucleotides, the CDR3 is TGTGCCAGCAGCGCCGCGGGGGGCAACACCGGGGAGCTGTTTTTT. This translates into CASSAAGGNTGELFF. This sequence joins TRBV7-2 and TRBJ2-2; 8 positions agree with TRBD2. Trimming at V came to 5 bases and at J to 2 bases, leaving 4 bases not matched to a gene. The CDR3 is made up of 15 amino acids. CDR1 is SGHTA and CDR2 is FQGNSA in the germline V gene.